The T cell receptor beta chain described here comes from a study of blood T cells in healthy people across ages. It was with a sample-barcoded 5' primer and a J-beta primer mix that a second PCR of roughly 7 to 12 cycles was run. TCRdb redid the calling of the 5' RACE reads with MiXCR, one entry per CDR3 protein. The sample holds some 900,000 distinct CDR3 sequences; 45% to 50% are singletons and the top ten take about an eighth. The CDR3 totals 16 residues. The trim removed 1 base at V and 5 bases at J, leaving 10 bases unmatched. Of note for this clonotype: A much larger clonotype is one base distant, so this may be a read error.

The gene calls are TRBV12-3 or TRBV12-4 and TRBJ2-5; 7 nucleotides agree with TRBD2. The clonotype was recovered from a man under 40 in good health. The sample consisted of blood. CDR3 loop: CASSLGRKGEGETQYF. CDR3 in DNA: TGTGCCAGCAGTTTAGGGAGAAAAGGGGAGGGGGAGACCCAGTACTTC.